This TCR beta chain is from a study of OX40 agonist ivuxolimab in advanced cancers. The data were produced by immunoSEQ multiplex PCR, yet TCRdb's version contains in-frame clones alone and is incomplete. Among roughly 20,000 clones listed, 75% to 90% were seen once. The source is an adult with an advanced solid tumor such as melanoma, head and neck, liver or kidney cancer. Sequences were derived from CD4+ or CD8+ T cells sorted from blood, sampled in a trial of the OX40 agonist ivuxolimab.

CDR3 coding DNA: TGCAGCGCCAGACAGGTAGACACCGGGGAGCTGTTTTTT. This sequence encodes CSARQVDTGELFF. The chain couples TRBV29-1 to TRBJ2-2, with a tentative D call TRBD1 (6 bases). V shed 7 bases and J shed 3 bases, with 12 bases lying between them. The germline V gene encodes CDR1 SQVTM and CDR2 ANQGSEA. The CDR3 loop spans 13 amino acids.